This entry lists 15 T cell receptor beta chains sequenced from one sample in a study of spatial heterogeneity in lung cancer. MiXCR was run by TCRdb on the 5' RACE reads, yielding one entry per CDR3 protein. Of around 19,000 distinct CDR3 sequences in the sample, 15% to 20% are singletons; the top ten hold 30% to 40%. No antigens are known for them. Time point of the sample: sample taken at primary tumor resection. Study-level points and caveats: The number of expanded tumor alpha and beta chains correlated with mutation number.

This sample comprised lung tumor tissue, obtained at surgery. The receptor source for this set is a female donor with early-stage non-small cell lung cancer.

This rearrangement joins TRBV20-1 to TRBJ2-7; a weak D match, TRBD1 (6 bases). This CDR3 is built from 13 residues. V lost 3 bases, J lost 3 bases, and 12 bases lay in between. Germline V lookup: CDR1 DFQATT, CDR2 SNEGSKA (reference sequence). CDR3: CSASVPGVYEQYF. In nucleotides, the CDR3 is TGCAGTGCTAGCGTGCCAGGGGTCTACGAGCAGTACTTC.

This clonotype was found many times. This rearrangement joins TRBV28 to TRBJ2-2; 8 bases fit TRBD1. The CDR3 extends over 15 amino acids. V lost 5 bases to trimming and J lost 6 bases; unmatched junction nucleotides: 8. From germline, CDR1 is MDHEN and CDR2 SYDVKM. The CDR3 region is CASSVLDRAPGELFF. DNA for the CDR3: TGTGCCAGCAGTGTCCTGGACAGGGCTCCCGGGGAGCTGTTTTTT.

This clonotype was seen at least ten times. This chain uses TRBV24-1 with TRBJ2-3; D remains ambiguous. CDR1 and CDR2 from the germline V gene are KGHDR and SFDVKD. The CDR3 spans 14 residues. The V end was cut by 6 bases, the J end by 0 bases, with 9 bases between. The CDR3 protein is CATSHRPSTDTQYF. CDR3 DNA sequence: TGTGCCACCAGTCACAGACCAAGCACAGATACGCAGTATTTT.

This clonotype showed up many times. CDR3 residues: CASSQAGTSGSASLVREQFF. The DNA for the CDR3 is TGTGCCAGCAGCCAAGCCGGGACTAGCGGAAGTGCCTCCCTGGTTCGTGAGCAGTTCTTC. V is TRBV4-2 and J is TRBJ2-1; 11 bases agree with TRBD2. The CDR3 is 20 residues long. Germline V gene lookup returns CDR1 LGHNA and CDR2 YNFKEQ. Germline trimming cut 1 base from V and 9 bases from J; bases unmatched to any gene: 20.

The chain combines TRBV29-1 with TRBJ2-3; the D gene could be TRBD1 or TRBD2 (5 bases each). The CDR3 runs to 13 residues. Germline CDR1 is SQVTM and CDR2 is ANQGSEA. Trimming left V 3 bases short and J 6 bases short, with 13 bases between. This chain's CDR3 is CSVERGVADTQYF. The CDR3 region has the DNA TGCAGCGTTGAGCGAGGGGTGGCGGATACGCAGTATTTT.

The rearrangement uses TRBV20-1 and TRBJ2-7; 12 nucleotides line up with TRBD2. After removal of 5 bases from V and 7 bases from J, the junction contained 12 bases not matched to a gene. Germline values: CDR1 DFQATT, CDR2 SNEGSKA (reference sequence). The CDR3 has 15 amino acids. The CDR3 nucleotides read TGCAGTGCTCTTTCGGCTAGCGGGGGGGGTTGGGAGCAGTACTTC. This translates into CSALSASGGGWEQYF.

In this sample, this clonotype turned up a few times. The chain couples TRBV28 to TRBJ2-7; 10 bases line up with TRBD1. Losses at the gene ends were 3 bases for V and 5 bases for J; bases not matched to a gene: 7. Germline-derived CDR1 and CDR2 are MDHEN and SYDVKM. The CDR3 sequence is 15 residues long. The CDR3, as DNA: TGTGCCAGCAGTTTCACCGGGACAGGGGCCCACGAGCAGTACTTC. Its translation is CASSFTGTGAHEQYF.

The genes are TRBV24-1 and TRBJ2-1; 10 nucleotides align to TRBD2. Losses at the gene ends were 0 bases for V and 8 bases for J; bases not matched to a gene: 9. In germline, CDR1 is KGHDR, CDR2 SFDVKD. This CDR3 has 17 amino acids. CDR3 in amino acids: CATSDLLSSGRPDEQFF. The CDR3 DNA reads as TGTGCCACCAGTGATTTGCTTTCTAGCGGGAGACCAGATGAGCAGTTCTTC.

This clonotype was detected ten times or more. The gene calls are TRBV6-5 and TRBJ1-1; D gene unclear. The CDR3 has 14 residues. Germline lookup yields CDR1 MNHEY and CDR2 SVGAGI. The ends were cut back, 7 bases at V and 0 bases at J, with 12 bases in the middle. This CDR3 is CASTPSTLNTEAFF. In DNA, the CDR3 is TGTGCCAGCACCCCGTCCACCCTGAACACTGAAGCTTTCTTT.

The rearrangement joins TRBV24-1 to TRBJ2-1; 10 nucleotides align to TRBD2. V was pared by 3 bases and J by 9 bases, with 13 bases of the junction left unmatched. The CDR3 runs to 17 residues. Germline V gives CDR1 KGHDR, CDR2 SFDVKD. The CDR3 is CATSDVTGTSVIGEQFF. The CDR3 DNA is TGTGCCACCAGTGATGTAACCGGGACTAGCGTGATTGGTGAGCAGTTCTTC.

This clonotype has a count of ten or more. The chain links TRBV7-2 to TRBJ2-6, with D perhaps TRBD2 (5 bases). Germline assignment: CDR1 SGHTA and CDR2 FQGNSA. The CDR3 spans 15 residues. The germline V and J ends were trimmed by 3 bases and 0 bases, with 6 bases remaining between them. The CDR3 nucleotides are TGTGCCAGCAGCTTCGCGGGCTCTGGGGCCAACGTCCTGACTTTC. Translating it yields CASSFAGSGANVLTF.

V is TRBV5-1 and J is TRBJ2-1; the match to TRBD1 covers 7 bases. This CDR3 region has 15 residues. Looked up from germline, CDR1 is SGHRS and CDR2 is YFSETQ. J lost 8 bases, V lost 1 base, and 9 bases had no gene match. Written as DNA, the CDR3 is TGCGCCAGCAGCTTGCAGACAGGGCGCTCGGATGAGCAGTTCTTC. Translating it yields CASSLQTGRSDEQFF.

Many counts were recorded for this clonotype. CDR3 in DNA: TGCAGTGCTCCTTTGATACTAGTTTCCAATGAGCAGTTCTTC. It is translated as CSAPLILVSNEQFF. V is TRBV20-1 and J is TRBJ2-1, with D possibly being TRBD2 (5 bases). The CDR3 has 14 amino acids. Germline lookup yields CDR1 DFQATT and CDR2 SNEGSKA (reference sequence). Trimming took 5 bases from V and 6 from J, leaving 17 bases between them.

The chain recombines TRBV5-1 with TRBJ2-3; D is perhaps TRBD2 (6 bases). From germline, CDR1 is SGHRS and CDR2 YFSETQ. This CDR3 has 15 residues. V shed 7 bases and J shed 0 bases, with 15 bases lying between them. The CDR3 protein is CASGILADSTDTQYF. DNA for the CDR3: TGCGCCAGCGGAATACTAGCTGATAGCACAGATACGCAGTATTTT.

This clonotype was recorded a few times. The chain uses TRBV6-5 and TRBJ2-7; D unresolved. Looked up from germline, CDR1 is MNHEY and CDR2 is SVGAGI. V was shortened by 1 base and J by 1 base, with 5 bases between the two germline ends. The CDR3 totals 13 residues. The CDR3 here is CASSYFDSYEQYF. The DNA of the CDR3 is TGTGCCAGCAGTTACTTCGATTCCTACGAGCAGTACTTC.